These T cell receptor beta chains were read from a single sample in a study of blood T cell repertoires in COVID-19. Libraries were prepared by immunoSEQ multiplex PCR; TCRdb keeps only in-frame clonotypes and omits some of them. The sample includes more than 300,000 clones, roughly 89% seen only once; the top ten take around 9%. The sample consisted of PBMCs or T cells enriched from blood (not recorded which). The receptors originated from a woman in her 30s who had recovered from COVID-19. Each CDR3 is given with its conserved first and last residue. The D gene is left open where the match is weak. Rows give clone size only sometimes, using once, few, many, or a class for an expanded clone.

V,size,J,D,DNA,CDR3
TRBV11-1,NA,TRBJ2-1,NA,TGTGCCAGCAGCTTGGGGCGGGAAGAGCAGTTCTTC,CASSLGREEQFF
TRBV5-4,NA,TRBJ2-3,NA,TGTGCCAGCAGCTTGTTAGTGGTGGATACGCAGTATTTT,CASSLLVVDTQYF
TRBV9,NA,TRBJ1-1,NA,TGTGCCAGCAGCGTAGAGTACGGCACTGAAGCTTTCTTT,CASSVEYGTEAFF
TRBV19,once,TRBJ1-3,TRBD1,TGTGCCAGTAGTTATCTGACAGGGCAGGACGGAGGAAACACCATATATTTT,CASSYLTGQDGGNTIYF
TRBV7-6,NA,TRBJ2-1,TRBD2,TGTGCCAGCAGCTTACTAGCTAGCGGGATCCTCCGCGATGAGCAGTTCTTC,CASSLLASGILRDEQFF
TRBV6-2/TRBV6-3,NA,TRBJ1-6,TRBD1,TGTGCCAGCAGTTACTCATCGACAGGGGACTCACCCCTCCACTTT,CASSYSSTGDSPLHF
TRBV4-1,few,TRBJ1-1,TRBD1,TGCGCCAGCAGCCAGAAGACAGGGGCGGCCACTGAAGCTTTCTTT,CASSQKTGAATEAFF
TRBV10-3,NA,TRBJ1-4,NA,TGTGCCATCAGTGAGTCCCACAGGGTTTCGACTAATGAAAAACTGTTTTTT,CAISESHRVSTNEKLFF
TRBV2,NA,TRBJ2-7,NA,TGTGCCAGCTCCCAGGGAAAGAACGAGCAGTACTTC,CASSQGKNEQYF
TRBV5-1,NA,TRBJ1-3,NA,TGCGCCAGCAGCCTGGGACTTCGTACTGGAAACACCATATATTTT,CASSLGLRTGNTIYF
TRBV7-9,few,TRBJ1-5,NA,TGTGCCAGCAGCTTAGGGTCGTCAGGGGATAGTAGTCAGCCCCAGCATTTT,CASSLGSSGDSSQPQHF
TRBV7-6,once,TRBJ2-2,NA,TGTGCCAGCAGCTTAGCCCAGGCCTTACCCAACGGGGAGCTGTTTTTT,CASSLAQALPNGELFF
TRBV9,NA,TRBJ2-3,TRBD2,TGTGCCAGCAGCGTCGGGACTAGGGTAGATACGCAGTATTTT,CASSVGTRVDTQYF
TRBV7-6,NA,TRBJ2-4,TRBD1,TGTGCCAGCAGCTTTACGGCAGGGGGATGGGGGGCCAAAAACATTCAGTACTTC,CASSFTAGGWGAKNIQYF
TRBV5-1,NA,TRBJ2-2,NA,TGCGCCAGCAGCTTAAACCCACCGGGAGCGATCACCGGGGAGCTGTTTTTT,CASSLNPPGAITGELFF
TRBV5-1,NA,TRBJ2-5,TRBD2,TGCGCCAGCAGTATTAGCGGGGATCAAGAGACCCAGTACTTC,CASSISGDQETQYF
TRBV7-9,NA,TRBJ1-1,TRBD1,TGTGCCAGCAGCTTACAGGGGGCCAGGAACACTGAAGCTTTCTTT,CASSLQGARNTEAFF
TRBV28,NA,TRBJ1-1,NA,TGTGCCAGCAGTGGGGGACAAATGAACACTGAAGCTTTCTTT,CASSGGQMNTEAFF
TRBV4-1,NA,TRBJ1-1,NA,TGCGCCAGCAGCCAGCCGACAGGTTCGAGGGAAGCTTTCTTT,CASSQPTGSREAFF
TRBV7-3,NA,TRBJ1-2,TRBD1,TGTGCCAGCAGCCGAGGACAGGACTATGGCTACACCTTC,CASSRGQDYGYTF
TRBV28,NA,TRBJ2-1,TRBD2,TGTGCCAGCAGTTTAGCGGGAGGGACCTACAATGAGCAGTTCTTC,CASSLAGGTYNEQFF
TRBV25-1,NA,TRBJ1-6,NA,TGTGCCAGCAGTGAATATAACGGGGGACGTTCACCCCTCCACTTT,CASSEYNGGRSPLHF
TRBV4-3,NA,TRBJ2-7,TRBD1,TGCGCCAGCAGCCTAGCTCGGGGACAGGGTTACGAGCAGTACTTC,CASSLARGQGYEQYF
TRBV7-2,many,TRBJ2-3,NA,TGTGCCAGCAGCTGGACATCAAACGACCCAGATACGCAGTATTTT,CASSWTSNDPDTQYF
TRBV6-5,few,TRBJ2-7,NA,TGTGCCAGCAGCATTGTTGGCACATCCGAGCAGTACTTC,CASSIVGTSEQYF
TRBV9,NA,TRBJ1-2,TRBD1,TGTGCCAGCAGCGCCCGACAAGGGACAGATACTAACTATGGCTACACCTTC,CASSARQGTDTNYGYTF
TRBV2,NA,TRBJ2-1,TRBD2,TGTGCCAGCAGAGACCCTACTAGCGGACGAGGGGATGAGCAGTTCTTC,CASRDPTSGRGDEQFF
TRBV5-1,NA,TRBJ2-1,NA,TGCGCCAGCAGCTGGGCGGGAATGGGGAATGAGCAGTTCTTC,CASSWAGMGNEQFF
TRBV10-3,NA,TRBJ2-2,NA,TGTGCCATCAGCGCACAGGGATCCGGGGAGCTGTTTTTT,CAISAQGSGELFF
TRBV19,NA,TRBJ2-1,TRBD2,TGTGCCAGTAGTATCGGGACTAGCGGGAACAATGAGCAGTTCTTC,CASSIGTSGNNEQFF
TRBV27,NA,TRBJ2-7,TRBD2,TGTGCCAGCCGCCGGGACTACAGCTCCTACGAGCAGTACTTC,CASRRDYSSYEQYF
TRBV29-1,NA,TRBJ2-7,TRBD2,TGCAGCGTCCAGCGGGAAAGCTCCTACGAGCAGTACTTC,CSVQRESSYEQYF
TRBV21-1,NA,TRBJ2-3,NA,TGTGCCAGCAGCAACCGACAGGGCACAGATACGCAGTATTTT,CASSNRQGTDTQYF
TRBV18,NA,TRBJ2-2,TRBD2,TGTGCCACCAGGACTAGCGGGATCCCCGGGGAGCTGTTTTTT,CATRTSGIPGELFF
TRBV5-1,NA,TRBJ2-7,NA,TGCGCCAGCAGAGGAGAGGATCAGCAGTACTTC,CASRGEDQQYF
TRBV16,NA,TRBJ1-5,NA,TGTGCCAGCAGACACAGGGTAATGAAGCGCAATCAGCCCCAGCATTTT,CASRHRVMKRNQPQHF
TRBV27,NA,TRBJ2-2,NA,TGTGCCAGCAGAACGACAGGCGGCGGGGAGCTGTTTTTT,CASRTTGGGELFF
TRBV5-5,few,TRBJ1-5,TRBD1,TGTGCCAGCAGCTCAACAGGGGTTCAGCCCCAGCATTTT,CASSSTGVQPQHF
TRBV24-1,once,TRBJ2-1,TRBD1,TGTGCCACCAGTGACGGGACAGAGGGAAATGAGCAGTTCTTC,CATSDGTEGNEQFF
TRBV6-5,NA,TRBJ2-1,NA,TGTGCCAGCAGCTCAACCGGGACATCGTACAATGAGCAGTTCTTC,CASSSTGTSYNEQFF
TRBV15,NA,TRBJ1-1,NA,TGTGCCACCTTAAGACAGTTAAACACTGAAGCTTTCTTT,CATLRQLNTEAFF
TRBV4-1,NA,TRBJ2-1,TRBD2,TGCGCCAGCAGCCACCCTACTAGCGGGAGTGCGGATGAGCAGTTCTTC,CASSHPTSGSADEQFF
TRBV29-1,NA,TRBJ1-5,NA,TGCAGCGTTGTGGGCGGGGATAGCAATCAGCCCCAGCATTTT,CSVVGGDSNQPQHF
TRBV7-2,NA,TRBJ2-5,NA,TGTGCCAGCAGCTCACAAGAGACCCAGTACTTC,CASSSQETQYF
TRBV5-1,NA,TRBJ1-1,NA,TGCGCCAGCAGCGCCCGAACAGGCCTAAACACTGAAGCTTTCTTT,CASSARTGLNTEAFF
TRBV5-4,once,TRBJ2-1,NA,TGTGCCAGCAGCCCGAGGGGGGGGAGTTTCAATGAGCAGTTCTTC,CASSPRGGSFNEQFF
TRBV7-2,NA,TRBJ2-7,NA,TGTGCCAGCAGCTACTCAGGGACTTTAGAGCAGTACTTC,CASSYSGTLEQYF
TRBV28,NA,TRBJ1-2,NA,TGTGCCAGCTACGCGACAGCTTTATATGGCTACACCTTC,CASYATALYGYTF
TRBV7-9,NA,TRBJ2-1,TRBD2,TGTGCCAGCAGCCTTGTGGCGGGAGTTTATAATGAGCAGTTCTTC,CASSLVAGVYNEQFF
TRBV3-1/TRBV3-2,NA,TRBJ2-7,TRBD1,TGTGCCAGCAGCCAAGGTCGGGACAGCACCTACGAGCAGTACTTC,CASSQGRDSTYEQYF
TRBV6-1,NA,TRBJ1-5,NA,TGTGCCAGCAGTGCCCAGGGAACGGCGGGCAATCAGCCCCAGCATTTT,CASSAQGTAGNQPQHF
TRBV28,NA,TRBJ1-5,NA,TGTGCCAGCAGTTTATTACGGGGAGAGCAGCCCCAGCATTTT,CASSLLRGEQPQHF
TRBV19,NA,TRBJ2-1,NA,TGTGCCAGTAGTCCCGGTAGGGGGGGGGCTGTCGATGAGCAGTTCTTC,CASSPGRGGAVDEQFF
TRBV7-9,NA,TRBJ1-4,NA,TGTGCCAGCAGCTTACCCTCGGACAGCCTAGCAACTAATGAAAAACTGTTTTTT,CASSLPSDSLATNEKLFF
TRBV9,NA,TRBJ1-3,NA,TGTGCCAGCAGCTCATACAGCTCTGGAAACACCATATATTTT,CASSSYSSGNTIYF